This is a list of T cell receptor beta chains from one sample in a study of OX40 agonist ivuxolimab in advanced cancers. Repertoires were generated with immunoSEQ multiplex PCR, while TCRdb's copy carries only in-frame clones and drops some. This sample has 90,000 to 95,000 clones, with 70% to 90% found just once. Sequences were derived from CD4+ or CD8+ T cells sorted from blood, sampled in a trial of the OX40 agonist ivuxolimab. The origin of the receptors is an adult with an advanced solid tumor such as melanoma, head and neck, liver or kidney cancer. Both conserved end residues are part of each CDR3. D genes are given only for firm matches. The size entry is marked missing in some rows and otherwise reads once, few, many or a size class.

d_gene	j_gene	v_gene	abundance	CDR3nt	CDR3aa
TRBD1	TRBJ1-5	TRBV30	NA	TGTGCCTGGAGTGCCGGGGGACAGGGCAATCAGCCCCAGCATTTT	CAWSAGGQGNQPQHF
TRBD1	TRBJ1-3	TRBV7-7	once	TGTGCCAGCAGCTCCGGACAGGGCCCTGGAAACACCATATATTTT	CASSSGQGPGNTIYF
TRBD1	TRBJ2-7	TRBV9	NA	TGTGCCAGCAGCGTTGGCCCCCTTAGACAGGGGGCGCAGGACGAGCAGTACTTC	CASSVGPLRQGAQDEQYF
NA	TRBJ1-5	TRBV15	NA	TGTGCCACCAGCAGACAGGGCTCGGGGGAGCCCCAGCATTTT	CATSRQGSGEPQHF
TRBD1	TRBJ2-7	TRBV6-1	NA	TGTGCCAGTCAATTCGGGACAGGGCGATCCTACGAGCAGTACTTC	CASQFGTGRSYEQYF
NA	TRBJ1-2	TRBV7-2	NA	TGTGCCAGCAGCTTAGCCGCCAGGGTTCATGGCTACACCTTC	CASSLAARVHGYTF
NA	TRBJ2-7	TRBV10-2	NA	TGCGCCAGCAGTGAGTCCAGGGTCACCTACGAGCAGTACTTC	CASSESRVTYEQYF
NA	TRBJ1-5	TRBV12-5	NA	TGTGCTAGTGGTTTGGAACATAATCAGCCCCAGCATTTT	CASGLEHNQPQHF
NA	TRBJ1-1	TRBV5-1	NA	TGCGCCAGCAGCTTAGAACAGATTCCATCTGAAGCTTTCTTT	CASSLEQIPSEAFF
NA	TRBJ1-4	TRBV11-3	NA	TGTGCCAGCAGCCCCCGACAGCCTGGTTCTGAAAAACTGTTTTTT	CASSPRQPGSEKLFF
TRBD2	TRBJ2-2	TRBV18	NA	TGTGCCAGCTCGATGCGGGAGAGCGGTTGGATGTTTTTT	CASSMRESGWMFF
NA	TRBJ2-7	TRBV5-1	NA	TGCGCCAGCAGCTTGGCACAGGGTAGTAACGAGCAGTACTTC	CASSLAQGSNEQYF
TRBD2	TRBJ2-1	TRBV2	NA	TGTGCCAGCCGAAGCTATCTAGCGGGAGCTGACAATGAGCAGTTCTTC	CASRSYLAGADNEQFF
NA	TRBJ1-1	TRBV9	NA	TGTGCCAGCAGCGTAGGGGGGCTCATGAACACTGAAGCTTTCTTT	CASSVGGLMNTEAFF
TRBD1	TRBJ1-2	TRBV5-8	once	TGTGCCAGCAGCTTGCTTGAGGGGGCTTTTAGTGGCTACACCTTC	CASSLLEGAFSGYTF